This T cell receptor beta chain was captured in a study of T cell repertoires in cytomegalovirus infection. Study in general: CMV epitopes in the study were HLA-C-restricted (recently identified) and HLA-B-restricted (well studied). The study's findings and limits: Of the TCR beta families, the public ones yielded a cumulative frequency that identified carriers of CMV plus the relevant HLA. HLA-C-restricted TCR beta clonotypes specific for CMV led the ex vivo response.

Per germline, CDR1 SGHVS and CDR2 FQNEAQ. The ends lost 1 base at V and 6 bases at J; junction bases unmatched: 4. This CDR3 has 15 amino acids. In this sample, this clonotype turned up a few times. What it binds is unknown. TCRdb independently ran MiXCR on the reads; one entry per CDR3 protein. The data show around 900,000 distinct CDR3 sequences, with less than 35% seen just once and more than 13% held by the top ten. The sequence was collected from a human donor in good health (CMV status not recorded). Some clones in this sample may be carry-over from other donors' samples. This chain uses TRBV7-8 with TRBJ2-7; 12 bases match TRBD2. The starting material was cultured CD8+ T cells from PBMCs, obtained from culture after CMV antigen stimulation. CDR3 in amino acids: CASSLGLAGVPEQYV. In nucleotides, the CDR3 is TGTGCCAGCAGCTTAGGACTAGCGGGGGTGCCCGAGCAGTACGTC.